This entry lists 11 T cell receptor beta chains sequenced from one sample in a study of blood T cell repertoires in COVID-19. Profiling relied on immunoSEQ multiplex PCR, and the TCRdb table lists in-frame clones only, not all of them. The table includes roughly 50,000 clones, 85% to 90% detected once. Sequencing input: peripheral blood. The origin of the receptors is a man older than 75 with acute or convalescent COVID-19.

The chain employs TRBV24-1 and TRBJ2-7; 9 nucleotides align to TRBD1. After removal of 9 bases from V and 1 base from J, the junction contained 15 bases not matched to a gene. The length of the CDR3 is 17 residues. Germline V lookup: CDR1 KGHDR, CDR2 SFDVKD. CDR3 nucleotides: TGTGCCACCCAAACTGATACCGGGACAGGGAGTTCCTACGAGCAGTACTTC. Protein product: CATQTDTGTGSSYEQYF.

This clone was detected only once. J is TRBJ2-5 and V is TRBV7-9; perhaps TRBD1 as D (6 bases). Germline assignment: CDR1 SEHNR and CDR2 FQNEAQ (reference sequence). The germline V and J ends were trimmed by 5 bases and 5 bases, with 24 bases remaining between them. This CDR3 region has 17 residues. The CDR3 bases are TGTGCCAGCAGCCCTAGGGGGAGTCGCGTTAGGGAGGAGACCCAGTACTTC. It yields the protein CASSPRGSRVREETQYF. The full variable domain, completed using reference TRBV7-9 and TRBJ2-5, is DTGVSQNPRHKITKRGQNVTFRCDPISEHNRLYWYRQTLGQGPEFLTYFQNEAQLEKSRLLSDRFSAERPKGSFSTLEIQRTEQGDSAMYLCASSPRGSRVREETQYFGPGTRLLVL.

This clone appeared a single time. The chain couples TRBV9 to TRBJ1-1; TRBD1 is a possible D gene (5 bases). This CDR3 has 14 residues. V dropped 0 bases and J dropped 4 bases, with 10 bases sitting between them. The germline CDR1 and CDR2 sequences are SGDLS and YYNGEE. This CDR3 reads CASSVGGGVTEAFF. The CDR3 coding sequence is TGTGCCAGCAGCGTAGGGGGAGGGGTCACTGAAGCTTTCTTT.

CDR3 residues: CASSQGRRLATGELFF. As DNA, the CDR3 is TGTGCCAGCAGCCAAGGTCGGAGACTAGCAACCGGGGAGCTGTTTTTT. The V call is TRBV3-1 (or the pseudogene TRBV3-2), the J call TRBJ2-2, with 7 bases that match TRBD2. Germline V CDR1 and CDR2: LGHDT, YNNKEL (reference sequence). This CDR3 has 16 amino acids. V lost 1 base, J lost 5 bases, and 7 bases stayed unmatched.

The chain employs TRBV3-1 (or the pseudogene TRBV3-2) and TRBJ1-5, with 7 bases that match TRBD1. V lost 4 bases, J lost 2 bases, and 2 bases stayed unmatched. The CDR3 is 14 residues long. CDR1 and CDR2 (germline): LGHDT, YNNKEL (reference sequence). CDR3 protein: CASSRQGGNQPQHF. In DNA, the CDR3 is TGTGCCAGCAGCCGACAGGGTGGCAATCAGCCCCAGCATTTT.

The rearrangement uses TRBV5-6 and TRBJ2-5; 7 bases map to TRBD1. V lost 3 bases to trimming and J lost 6 bases; unmatched junction nucleotides: 5. In germline, CDR1 is SGHDT, CDR2 YYEEEE. The CDR3 is made up of 13 amino acids. The CDR3 sequence: CASSSADRQTQYF. Written as DNA, the CDR3 is TGTGCCAGCAGCTCGGCGGACAGGCAGACCCAGTACTTC.

V and J are TRBV12-3 or TRBV12-4 and TRBJ1-3; 7 bases map to TRBD1. This CDR3 is built from 13 residues. Unmatched junction bases numbered 2, after V lost 5 bases and J lost 4 bases. The CDR3 coding sequence is TGTGCCAGCAGTAGGGGACAGGGAAACACCATATATTTT. Protein product: CASSRGQGNTIYF.

A word on this clone: Sequence at one end of the junction differs from germline and may be a read error. The chain employs TRBV5-1 and TRBJ1-1, with D perhaps matching TRBD1 (5 bases). The CDR3 covers 14 residues. Germline V CDR1 and CDR2: SGHRS, YFSETQ. The DNA of the CDR3 is TGCGCCAGCAGCTCCGGGACTAGGAACGCTGAAGCTTTCTTT. It is translated as CASSSGTRNAEAFF.

This chain connects TRBV28 to TRBJ2-7, with 7 bases identical to TRBD2. V was pared by 8 bases and J by 5 bases, with 9 bases of the junction left unmatched. Germline loops: CDR1 MDHEN, CDR2 SYDVKM. This CDR3 contains 13 residues. CDR3 nucleotides: TGTGCCAGCGAAGACGGGGGGTATAACGAGCAGTACTTC. Protein sequence: CASEDGGYNEQYF.

This rearrangement joins TRBV4-1 to TRBJ1-6, with TRBD1 matching over 9 bases. The CDR3 is 14 residues long. The germline CDR1 and CDR2 sequences are MGHRA and YSYEKL. The V and J ends lost 4 bases and 9 bases, in that order; junction bases with no gene match: 4. The CDR3 protein is CASSLRQGGSPLHF. The CDR3 DNA follows: TGCGCCAGCAGCCTCAGACAGGGGGGTTCACCCCTCCACTTT.

The table lists this clone with a few counts. V gene TRBV5-1 combines with J gene TRBJ2-7, with a possible D match to TRBD1 (6 bases). The CDR3 contains 13 residues. V lost 1 base and J 7 bases, leaving 12 bases between the germline ends. Germline loops: CDR1 SGHRS, CDR2 YFSETQ. The CDR3 bases are TGCGCCAGCAGCTTGCAGTTGGACAGAGAGCAGTACTTC. This codes for CASSLQLDREQYF.